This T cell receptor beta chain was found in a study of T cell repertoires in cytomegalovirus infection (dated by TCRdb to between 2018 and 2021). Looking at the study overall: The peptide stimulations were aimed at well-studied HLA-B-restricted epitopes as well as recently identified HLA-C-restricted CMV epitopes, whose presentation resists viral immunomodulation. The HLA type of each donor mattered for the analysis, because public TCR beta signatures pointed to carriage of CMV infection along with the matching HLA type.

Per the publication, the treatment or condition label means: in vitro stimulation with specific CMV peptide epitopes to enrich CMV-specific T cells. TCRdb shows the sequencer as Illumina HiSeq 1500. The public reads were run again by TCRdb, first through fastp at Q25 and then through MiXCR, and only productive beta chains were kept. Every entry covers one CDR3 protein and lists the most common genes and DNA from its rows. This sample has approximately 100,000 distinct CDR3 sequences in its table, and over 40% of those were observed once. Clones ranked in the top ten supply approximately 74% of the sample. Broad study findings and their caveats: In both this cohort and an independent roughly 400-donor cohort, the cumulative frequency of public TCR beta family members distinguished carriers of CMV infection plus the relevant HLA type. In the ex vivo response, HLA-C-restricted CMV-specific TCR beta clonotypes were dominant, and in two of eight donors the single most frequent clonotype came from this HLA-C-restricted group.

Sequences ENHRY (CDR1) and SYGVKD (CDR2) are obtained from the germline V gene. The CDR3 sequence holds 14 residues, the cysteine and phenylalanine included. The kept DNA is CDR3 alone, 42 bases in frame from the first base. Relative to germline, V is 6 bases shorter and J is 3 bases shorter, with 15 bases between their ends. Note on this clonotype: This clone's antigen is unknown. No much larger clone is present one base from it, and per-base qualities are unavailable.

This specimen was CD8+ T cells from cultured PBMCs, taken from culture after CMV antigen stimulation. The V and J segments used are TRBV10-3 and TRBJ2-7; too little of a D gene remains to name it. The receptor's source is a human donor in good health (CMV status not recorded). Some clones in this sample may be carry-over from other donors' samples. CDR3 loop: CAIRHSDWGYEQYF. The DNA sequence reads TGTGCCATCAGGCACTCCGACTGGGGCTACGAGCAGTACTTC.